The present TCR beta chain was sequenced within a study of blood T cells in healthy people across ages. Germline values: CDR1 SQVTM, CDR2 ANQGSEA. The CDR3 runs 12 residues. PCR was performed a second time for about 6 to 11 cycles using a sample-barcoded 5' primer and a J-beta primer mix. Through a template-switch adaptor with 12 random nucleotides, each cDNA molecule received a tag. In TCRdb, the 5' RACE reads were re-called with MiXCR into one record per CDR3 protein. The table has 700,000 or so distinct CDR3 sequences, about 43% seen once. This clonotype has a handful of counts. The target antigen is unknown. Samples each had at least 5 micrograms of total RNA extracted. Study outcomes and limitations: Older age went with lower TCR beta diversity per million T cells, in a roughly linear way. Estimated diversity across one million T cells was deemed an underestimate.

The clonotype was recovered from an elderly man in good health. The V and J genes are TRBV29-1 and TRBJ2-5; tentatively, D is TRBD1 (5 bases). The closer fit of TRBJ2-7 to the DNA end suggests the J call may be wrong. The sample was blood. In nucleotides, the CDR3 is TGCAGCGTTGTAGAAGGGGCTTACGAGCAGTACTTC. Amino acids: CSVVEGAYEQYF.